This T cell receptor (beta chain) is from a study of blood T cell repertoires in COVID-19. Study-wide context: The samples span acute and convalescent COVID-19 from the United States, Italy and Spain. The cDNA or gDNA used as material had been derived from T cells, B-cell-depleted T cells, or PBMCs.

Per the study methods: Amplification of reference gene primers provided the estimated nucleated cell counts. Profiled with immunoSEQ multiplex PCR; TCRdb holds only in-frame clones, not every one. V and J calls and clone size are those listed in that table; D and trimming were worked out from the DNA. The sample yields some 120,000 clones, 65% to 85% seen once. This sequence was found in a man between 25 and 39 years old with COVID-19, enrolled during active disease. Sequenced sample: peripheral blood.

The chain's CDR3 is CAWTKTGSTDTQYF. CDR3 coding DNA: TGTGCCTGGACTAAGACAGGATCCACAGATACGCAGTATTTT. The gene calls are TRBV30 and TRBJ2-3; the D gene is possibly TRBD1 (6 bases). The CDR3 is 14 residues long. V was shortened by 4 bases and J by 2 bases, with 13 bases between the two germline ends. Germline CDR1 GTSNPN, CDR2 SVGIG (reference sequence).